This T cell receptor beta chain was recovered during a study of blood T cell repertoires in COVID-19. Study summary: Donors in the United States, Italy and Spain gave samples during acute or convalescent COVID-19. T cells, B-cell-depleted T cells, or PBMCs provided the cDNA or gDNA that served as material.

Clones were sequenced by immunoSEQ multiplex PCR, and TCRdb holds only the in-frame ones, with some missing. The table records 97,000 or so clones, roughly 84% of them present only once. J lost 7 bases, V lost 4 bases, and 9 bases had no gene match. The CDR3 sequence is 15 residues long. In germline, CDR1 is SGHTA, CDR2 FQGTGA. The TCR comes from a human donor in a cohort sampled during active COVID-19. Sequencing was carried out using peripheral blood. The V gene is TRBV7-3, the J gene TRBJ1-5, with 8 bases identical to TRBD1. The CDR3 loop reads CASSYEDRGEQPQHF. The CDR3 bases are TGTGCCAGCAGCTACGAAGACAGGGGAGAGCAGCCCCAGCATTTT.